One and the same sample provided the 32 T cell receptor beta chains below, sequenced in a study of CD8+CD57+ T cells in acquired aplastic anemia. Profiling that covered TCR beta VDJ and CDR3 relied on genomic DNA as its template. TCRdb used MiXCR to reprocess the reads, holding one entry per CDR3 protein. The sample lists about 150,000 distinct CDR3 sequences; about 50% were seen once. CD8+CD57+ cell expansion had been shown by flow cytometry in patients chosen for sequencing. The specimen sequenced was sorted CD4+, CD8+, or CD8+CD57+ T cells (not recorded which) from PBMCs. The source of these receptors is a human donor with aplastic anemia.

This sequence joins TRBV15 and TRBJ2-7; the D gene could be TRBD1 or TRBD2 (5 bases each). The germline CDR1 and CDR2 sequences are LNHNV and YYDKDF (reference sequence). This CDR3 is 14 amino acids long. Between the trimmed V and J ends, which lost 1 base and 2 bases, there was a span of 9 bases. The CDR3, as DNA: TGTGCCACCAGCAGAGGAGGGGTTGCCTACGAGCAGTACTTC. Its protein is CATSRGGVAYEQYF. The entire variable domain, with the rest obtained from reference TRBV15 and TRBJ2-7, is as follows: DAMVIQNPRYQVTQFGKPVTLSCSQTLNHNVMYWYQQKSSQAPKLLFHYYDKDFNNEADTPDNFQSRRPNTSFCFLDIRSPGLGDTAMYLCATSRGGVAYEQYFGPGTRLTVT.

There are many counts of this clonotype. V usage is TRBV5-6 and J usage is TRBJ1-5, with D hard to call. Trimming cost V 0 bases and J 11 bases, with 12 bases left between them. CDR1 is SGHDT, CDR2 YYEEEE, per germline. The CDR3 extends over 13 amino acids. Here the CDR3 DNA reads TGTGCCAGCAGCTTGGGCCGGAGCTCAACCCAGCATTTT. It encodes CASSLGRSSTQHF.

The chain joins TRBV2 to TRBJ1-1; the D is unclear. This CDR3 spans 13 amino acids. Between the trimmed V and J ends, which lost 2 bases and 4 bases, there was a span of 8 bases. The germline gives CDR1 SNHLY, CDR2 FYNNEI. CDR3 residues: CASSEYPLTEAFF. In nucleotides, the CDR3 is TGTGCCAGCAGTGAATATCCGCTCACTGAAGCTTTCTTT.

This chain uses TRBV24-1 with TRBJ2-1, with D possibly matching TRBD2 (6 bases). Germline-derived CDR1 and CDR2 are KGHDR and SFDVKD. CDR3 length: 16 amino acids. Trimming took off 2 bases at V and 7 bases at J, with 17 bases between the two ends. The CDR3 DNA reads TGTGCCACCAGTGATTCCCGGGGCGGGGTACATAATGAGCAGTTCTTC. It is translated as CATSDSRGGVHNEQFF.

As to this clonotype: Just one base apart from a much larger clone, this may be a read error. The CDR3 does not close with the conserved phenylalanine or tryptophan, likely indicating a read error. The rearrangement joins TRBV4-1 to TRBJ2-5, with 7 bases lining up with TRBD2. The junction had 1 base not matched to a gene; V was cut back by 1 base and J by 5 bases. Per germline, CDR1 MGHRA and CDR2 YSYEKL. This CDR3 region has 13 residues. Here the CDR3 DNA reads TGCGCCAGCAGCCAAGGTAGCGGGGAGACCCAGTACTCC. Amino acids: CASSQGSGETQYS.

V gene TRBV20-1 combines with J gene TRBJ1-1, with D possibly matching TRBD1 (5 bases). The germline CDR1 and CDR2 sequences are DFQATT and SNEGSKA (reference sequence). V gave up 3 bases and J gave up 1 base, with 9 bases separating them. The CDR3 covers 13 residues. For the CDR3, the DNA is TGCAGTGCTAGTAGGGACGGGAACACTGAAGCTTTCTTT. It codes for CSASRDGNTEAFF.

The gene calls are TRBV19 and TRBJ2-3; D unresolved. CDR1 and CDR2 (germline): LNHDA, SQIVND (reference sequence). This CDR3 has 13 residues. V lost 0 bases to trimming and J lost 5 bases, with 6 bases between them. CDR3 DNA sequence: TGTGCCAGTAGTATAGAGGGTATAGATACGCAGTATTTT. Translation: CASSIEGIDTQYF.

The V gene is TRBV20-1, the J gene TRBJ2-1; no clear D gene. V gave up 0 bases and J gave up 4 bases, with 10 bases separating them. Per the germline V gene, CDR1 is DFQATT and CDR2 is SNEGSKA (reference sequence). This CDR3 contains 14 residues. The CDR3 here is CSARDILPYNEQFF. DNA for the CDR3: TGCAGTGCTAGAGATATCCTGCCTTACAATGAGCAGTTCTTC.

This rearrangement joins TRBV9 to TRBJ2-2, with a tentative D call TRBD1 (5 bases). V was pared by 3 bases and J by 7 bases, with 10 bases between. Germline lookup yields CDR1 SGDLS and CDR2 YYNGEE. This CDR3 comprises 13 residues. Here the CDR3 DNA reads TGTGCCAGCAGCGACCGGACACTCGGGGAGCTGTTTTTT. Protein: CASSDRTLGELFF.

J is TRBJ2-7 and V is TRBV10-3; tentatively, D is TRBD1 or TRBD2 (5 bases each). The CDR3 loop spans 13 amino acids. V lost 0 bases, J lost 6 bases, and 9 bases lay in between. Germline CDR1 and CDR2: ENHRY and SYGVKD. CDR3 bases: TGTGCCATCAGTGAGTCGGGACCGCGCGAGCAGTACTTC. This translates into CAISESGPREQYF.

CDR3 loop: CASSYRENSYEQYF. DNA of the CDR3: TGTGCCAGTAGTTACAGGGAAAACTCCTACGAGCAGTACTTC. V gene TRBV19 combines with J gene TRBJ2-7; maybe TRBD1 (6 bases). Germline CDR1 is LNHDA and CDR2 is SQIVND (reference sequence). CDR3 size: 14 residues. The V end was cut by 5 bases, the J end by 0 bases, with 11 bases between.

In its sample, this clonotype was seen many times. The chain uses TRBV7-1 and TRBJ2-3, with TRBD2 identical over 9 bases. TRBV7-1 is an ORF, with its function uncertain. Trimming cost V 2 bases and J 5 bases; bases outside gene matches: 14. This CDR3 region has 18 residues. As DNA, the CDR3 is TGTGCCAGCAGCTCAACCGATTTAGGGCGGGGGGGCCGAGATACGCAGTATTTT. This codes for CASSSTDLGRGGRDTQYF.

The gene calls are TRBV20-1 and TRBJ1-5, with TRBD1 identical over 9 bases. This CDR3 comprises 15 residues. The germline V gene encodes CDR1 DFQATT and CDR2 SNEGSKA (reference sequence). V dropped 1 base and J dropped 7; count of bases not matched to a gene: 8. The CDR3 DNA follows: TGCAGTGCTAGAGTTCGGGACAGGGACGGCCAGCCCCAGCATTTT. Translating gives CSARVRDRDGQPQHF.

The CDR3: CASSPRGREGETQYF. CDR3 nucleotides: TGTGCCAGCAGTCCCCGGGGACGGGAGGGAGAGACCCAGTACTTC. The chain recombines TRBV27 with TRBJ2-5; 8 positions match TRBD2. V dropped 5 bases and J dropped 4; count of bases not matched to a gene: 9. Germline lookup yields CDR1 MNHEY and CDR2 SMNVEV (reference sequence). The CDR3 contains 15 residues.

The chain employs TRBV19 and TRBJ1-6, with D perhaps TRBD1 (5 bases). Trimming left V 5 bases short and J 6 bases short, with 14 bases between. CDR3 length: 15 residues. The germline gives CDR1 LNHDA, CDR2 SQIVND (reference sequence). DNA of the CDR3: TGTGCCAGTAGTGCGCGGGGCGGCAGTAATTCACCCCTCCACTTT. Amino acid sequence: CASSARGGSNSPLHF.

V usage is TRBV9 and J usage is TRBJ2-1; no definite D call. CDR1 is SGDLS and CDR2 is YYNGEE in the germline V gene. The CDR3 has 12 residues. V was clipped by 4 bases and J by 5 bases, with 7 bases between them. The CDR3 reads CASSIGDNEQFF. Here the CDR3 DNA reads TGTGCCAGCAGCATAGGCGACAATGAGCAGTTCTTC.

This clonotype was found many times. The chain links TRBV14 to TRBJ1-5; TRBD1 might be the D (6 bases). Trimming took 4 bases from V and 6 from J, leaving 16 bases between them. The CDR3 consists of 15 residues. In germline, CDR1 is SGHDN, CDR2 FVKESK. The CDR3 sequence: CASSPGGGAGQPQHF. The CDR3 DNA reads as TGTGCCAGCAGCCCTGGAGGGGGAGCTGGTCAGCCCCAGCATTTT.

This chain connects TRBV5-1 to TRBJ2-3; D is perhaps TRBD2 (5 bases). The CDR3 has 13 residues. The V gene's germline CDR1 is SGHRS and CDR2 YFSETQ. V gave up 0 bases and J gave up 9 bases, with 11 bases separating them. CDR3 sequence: CASSLEWEITQYF. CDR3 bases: TGCGCCAGCAGCTTGGAGTGGGAGATAACGCAGTATTTT.

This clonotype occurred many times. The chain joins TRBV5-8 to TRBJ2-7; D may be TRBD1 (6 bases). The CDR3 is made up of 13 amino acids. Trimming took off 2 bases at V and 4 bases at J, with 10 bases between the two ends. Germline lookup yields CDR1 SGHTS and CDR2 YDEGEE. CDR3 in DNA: TGTGCCAGCAGCTTCGGGACACTTTACGAGCAGTACTTC. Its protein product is CASSFGTLYEQYF.

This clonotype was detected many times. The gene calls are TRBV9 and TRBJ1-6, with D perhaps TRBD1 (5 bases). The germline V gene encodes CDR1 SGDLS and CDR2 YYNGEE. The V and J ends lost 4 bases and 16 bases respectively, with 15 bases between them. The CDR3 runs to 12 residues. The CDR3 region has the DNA TGTGCCAGCAGCCCCCCGGGGGACCGTCTCCACTTT. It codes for CASSPPGDRLHF.

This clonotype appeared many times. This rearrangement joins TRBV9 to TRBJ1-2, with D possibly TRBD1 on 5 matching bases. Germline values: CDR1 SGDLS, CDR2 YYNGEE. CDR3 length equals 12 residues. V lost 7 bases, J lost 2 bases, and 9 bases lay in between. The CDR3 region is CASDSENYGYTF. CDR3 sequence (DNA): TGTGCCAGCGACAGTGAGAACTATGGCTACACCTTC.

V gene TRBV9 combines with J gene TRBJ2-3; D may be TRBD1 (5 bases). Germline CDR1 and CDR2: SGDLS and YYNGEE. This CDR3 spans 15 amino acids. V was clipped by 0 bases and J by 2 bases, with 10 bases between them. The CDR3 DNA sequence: TGTGCCAGCAGCGTAGTAGGCAGGGCCACAGATACGCAGTATTTT. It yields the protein CASSVVGRATDTQYF.

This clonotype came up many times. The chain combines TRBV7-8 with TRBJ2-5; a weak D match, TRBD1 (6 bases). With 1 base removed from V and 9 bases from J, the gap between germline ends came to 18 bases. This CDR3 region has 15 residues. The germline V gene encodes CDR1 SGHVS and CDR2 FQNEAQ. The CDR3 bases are TGTGCCAGCAGCTTAGAGGGCAGGGGTTCCGGGGCCCAGTACTTC. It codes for CASSLEGRGSGAQYF.

CDR3 region: CASSITGHGYTF. In DNA, the CDR3 is TGTGCCAGTAGTATTACAGGGCATGGCTACACCTTC. The rearrangement joins TRBV19 to TRBJ1-2, with D tentatively TRBD1 (6 bases). CDR1 LNHDA and CDR2 SQIVND come from the germline V gene (reference sequence). V gave up 3 bases and J gave up 6 bases, with 8 bases separating them. This CDR3 spans 12 amino acids.

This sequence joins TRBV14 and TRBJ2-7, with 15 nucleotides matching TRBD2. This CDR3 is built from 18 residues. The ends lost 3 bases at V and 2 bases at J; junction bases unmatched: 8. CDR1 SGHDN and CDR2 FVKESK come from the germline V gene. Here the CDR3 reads CASSQRTSGGATPYEQYF. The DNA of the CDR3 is TGTGCCAGCAGCCAGCGGACTAGCGGGGGGGCCACGCCCTACGAGCAGTACTTC.

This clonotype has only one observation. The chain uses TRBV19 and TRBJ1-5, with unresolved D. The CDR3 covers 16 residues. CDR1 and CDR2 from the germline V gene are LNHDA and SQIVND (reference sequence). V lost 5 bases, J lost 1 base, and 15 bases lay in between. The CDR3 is CASSERVTPSNQPQHF. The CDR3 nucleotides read TGTGCCAGTAGTGAAAGGGTTACACCGAGCAATCAGCCCCAGCATTTT.

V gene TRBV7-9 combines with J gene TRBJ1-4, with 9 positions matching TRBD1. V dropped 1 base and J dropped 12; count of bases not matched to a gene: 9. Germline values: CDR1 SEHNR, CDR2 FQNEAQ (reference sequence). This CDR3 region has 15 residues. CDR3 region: CASSLVTGGSLELFF. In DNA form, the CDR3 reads TGTGCCAGCAGCTTAGTCACAGGGGGCTCATTGGAACTGTTTTTT. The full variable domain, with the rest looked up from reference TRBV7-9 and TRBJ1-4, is DTGVSQNPRHKITKRGQNVTFRCDPISEHNRLYWYRQTLGQGPEFLTYFQNEAQLEKSRLLSDRFSAERPKGSFSTLEIQRTEQGDSAMYLCASSLVTGGSLELFFGSGTQLSVL.

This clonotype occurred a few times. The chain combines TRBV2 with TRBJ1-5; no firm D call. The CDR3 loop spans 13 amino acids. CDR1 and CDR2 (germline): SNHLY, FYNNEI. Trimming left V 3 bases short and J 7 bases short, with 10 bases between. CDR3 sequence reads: CASSDWLDQPQHF. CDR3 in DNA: TGTGCCAGCAGTGACTGGCTGGACCAGCCCCAGCATTTT. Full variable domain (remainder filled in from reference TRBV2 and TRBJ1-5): EPEVTQTPSHQVTQMGQEVILRCVPISNHLYFYWYRQILGQKVEFLVSFYNNEISEKSEIFDDQFSVERPDGSNFTLKIRSTKLEDSAMYFCASSDWLDQPQHFGDGTRLSIL.

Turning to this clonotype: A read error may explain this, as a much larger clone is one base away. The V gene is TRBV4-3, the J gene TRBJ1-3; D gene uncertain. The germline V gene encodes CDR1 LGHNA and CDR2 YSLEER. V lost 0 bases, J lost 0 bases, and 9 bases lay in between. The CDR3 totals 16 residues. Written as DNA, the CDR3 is TGCGCCAGCAGCCAAGATAGGACGATCTCTGGAAACACCATATATTTT. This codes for CASSQDRTISGNTIYF.

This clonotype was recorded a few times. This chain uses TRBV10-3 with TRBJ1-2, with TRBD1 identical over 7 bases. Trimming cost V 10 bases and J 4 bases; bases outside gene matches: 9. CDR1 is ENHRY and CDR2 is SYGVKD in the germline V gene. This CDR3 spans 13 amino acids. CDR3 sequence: CATTEGQTYGYTF. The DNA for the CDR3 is TGTGCCACCACCGAGGGACAGACCTATGGCTACACCTTC.

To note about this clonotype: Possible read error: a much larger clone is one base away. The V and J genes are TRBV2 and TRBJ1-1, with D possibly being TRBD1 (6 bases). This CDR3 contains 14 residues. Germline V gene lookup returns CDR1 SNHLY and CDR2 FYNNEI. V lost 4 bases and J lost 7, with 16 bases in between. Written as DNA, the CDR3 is TGTGCCAGCAGTGCATTAGGGGGTTTTGGTGAAGCTTTCTTT. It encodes CASSALGGFGEAFF.

In DNA form, the CDR3 reads TGTGCCACCAGTATGGTAGGGCCTAGCTCCTACAATGAGCAGTTCTTC. Protein sequence: CATSMVGPSSYNEQFF. This sequence joins TRBV24-1 and TRBJ2-1; the D is unclear. V was trimmed by 6 bases and J by 0 bases, leaving 14 bases between them. The CDR3 is made up of 16 amino acids. Germline V gives CDR1 KGHDR, CDR2 SFDVKD.